The clone carrying this T cell receptor (beta chain) was observed at least ten times. The antigen is unknown. This CDR3 spans 12 amino acids. The V gene lost 3 bases and the J gene lost 6 bases, with 9 bases spanning the gap. Germline CDR1 is SGHTA and CDR2 is FQGNSA. This sample is drawn from a study of T cell repertoires in cytomegalovirus infection. At the level of the study: Well-studied HLA-B-restricted epitopes and recently identified HLA-C-restricted epitopes of CMV were both used in the study. Study conclusions and caveats: Across the ex vivo response, the dominant clonotypes were HLA-C-restricted CMV-specific TCR beta clonotypes. Individuals carrying CMV plus the relevant HLA were identified by cumulative frequency of public TCR beta families.

TCRdb processed the reads anew with MiXCR; each CDR3 protein has one entry. This sample has approximately 990,000 distinct CDR3 sequences; around 29% occur once, and the top ten carry 11% to 15%. This rearrangement joins TRBV7-2 to TRBJ2-7; D gene unclear. Here the sequenced sample was cultured CD8+ T cells from PBMCs, taken from culture after CMV antigen stimulation. This TCR derives from a human donor in good health (CMV status not recorded). Some clones in this sample may be carry-over from other donors' samples. The chain's CDR3 is CASSLEPPEQYV. The CDR3 nucleotides read TGTGCCAGCAGCTTGGAGCCCCCCGAGCAGTACGTC.